This T cell receptor (beta chain) was captured by sequencing in a study of blood T cell repertoires in COVID-19. As for the study in general: Italy, Spain and the United States were the sources of the convalescent and acute COVID-19 samples. The analysed material was cDNA or gDNA that came from T cells, B-cell-depleted T cells, or PBMCs.

Trimming stripped 3 bases from V and 5 bases from J, with 5 bases between. The CDR3 has 12 amino acids. Germline V lookup: CDR1 LGHDT, CDR2 YNNKEL (reference sequence). Original processing methods: Amplification of reference gene primers was used by the study to estimate nucleated cell counts. The method was immunoSEQ multiplex PCR; TCRdb's version includes in-frame clones alone and lacks a portion of them. V, J and clone size were drawn from that table, and D and trimming were deduced from the DNA. The sample records 200,000 to 300,000 clones, approximately 80% being singletons. Sequencing used peripheral blood. The clonotype was recovered from a woman aged 80 or over with COVID-19, enrolled during active disease. V is TRBV3-1 (or the pseudogene TRBV3-2) and J is TRBJ2-1; D gene unclear. The chain's CDR3 is CASSHLNNEQFF. The CDR3 bases are TGTGCCAGCAGCCACCTAAACAATGAGCAGTTCTTC.